One and the same sample provided the 25 T cell receptor beta chains below, sequenced in a study of patients and donors after allogeneic stem cell transplantation. TCRdb ran MiXCR on the RT-PCR reads and lists one entry per CDR3 protein. The data contain under 200,000 distinct CDR3 sequences, roughly 22% of them seen just once; the ten biggest clones take up more than 25%. What was sequenced was blood, either unsorted or a sorted T cell fraction (not recorded which). All receptors come from a human donor who was either an allogeneic HSCT recipient or a stem cell or donor lymphocyte infusion donor (not recorded which). It is not recorded whose cells these are; they may come from a transplant donor.

V is TRBV27 and J is TRBJ2-7, with D possibly being TRBD2 (7 bases). The CDR3 has 14 residues. The V end was cut by 1 base, the J end by 3 bases, with 10 bases between. Germline CDR1 is MNHEY and CDR2 is SMNVEV (reference sequence). The CDR3 DNA is TGTGCCAGCAGTTTATACAGGGAGGGCTACGAGCAGTACTTC. Its protein is CASSLYREGYEQYF.

The chain links TRBV7-9 to TRBJ2-6; 10 nucleotides align to TRBD1. J lost 2 bases, V lost 4 bases, and 11 bases had no gene match. CDR3 size: 19 residues. Germline CDR1 reads SEHNR; CDR2 reads FQNEAQ (reference sequence). The chain's CDR3 is CASSSLTGGGLPGANVLTF. In DNA form, the CDR3 reads TGTGCCAGCAGCTCCTTGACAGGGGGCGGATTACCTGGGGCCAACGTCCTGACTTTC.

The chain couples TRBV29-1 to TRBJ2-7; TRBD2 is a possible D gene (5 bases). Germline CDR1 and CDR2: SQVTM and ANQGSEA. This CDR3 is built from 15 residues. V lost 2 bases to trimming and J lost 1 base, with 15 bases between them. Written as DNA, the CDR3 is TGCAGCGTTGAATCCGGAGGCCTTGGGTCCTACGAGCAGTACTTC. Amino acid sequence: CSVESGGLGSYEQYF.

The V call is TRBV20-1, the J call TRBJ1-4; TRBD1 might be the D (5 bases). V was trimmed by 0 bases and J by 8 bases, leaving 16 bases between them. Germline CDR1 DFQATT, CDR2 SNEGSKA (reference sequence). This CDR3 contains 15 residues. In nucleotides, the CDR3 is TGCAGTGCTAGAGAATCGGCAGGGAGGCGCGAAAAACTGTTTTTT. Amino acids: CSARESAGRREKLFF.

Only a few counts were recorded for this clonotype. V usage is TRBV12-3 or TRBV12-4 and J usage is TRBJ2-5; no firm D call. This CDR3 spans 11 amino acids. V was trimmed by 6 bases and J by 7 bases, leaving 9 bases between them. The DNA for the CDR3 is TGTGCCAGCAGCCTAGAGGCGACCCAGTACTTC. Amino acids: CASSLEATQYF.

This clonotype was observed a handful of times. The rearrangement joins TRBV29-1 to TRBJ2-1; 10 bases are shared with TRBD2. Trimming at V came to 1 base and at J to 4 bases, leaving 4 bases not matched to a gene. Germline V gene lookup returns CDR1 SQVTM and CDR2 ANQGSEA. The CDR3 is made up of 15 amino acids. CDR3 loop: CSVEGTTSGYNEQFF. Here the CDR3 DNA reads TGCAGCGTTGAAGGGACGACTAGCGGGTACAATGAGCAGTTCTTC.

The table lists this clonotype with a few counts. This chain uses TRBV3-1 with TRBJ1-1; no definite D call. V shed 5 bases and J shed 3 bases, with 7 bases lying between them. Germline CDR1 LGHDT, CDR2 YNNKEL (reference sequence). The CDR3 totals 12 residues. CDR3: CASSEGYTEAFF. The DNA for the CDR3 is TGTGCCAGCAGCGAAGGGTACACTGAAGCTTTCTTT.

This chain joins TRBV6-2 or TRBV6-3 and TRBJ2-7; the D is unclear. V lost 1 base and J 0 bases, leaving 7 bases between the germline ends. Germline V gives CDR1 MNHEY, CDR2 SVGEGT. CDR3 length: 14 residues. Here the CDR3 reads CASSYLRSSYEQYF. CDR3 in DNA: TGTGCCAGCAGTTACTTGCGGTCCTCCTACGAGCAGTACTTC.

The chain employs TRBV7-3 and TRBJ2-2, with D possibly matching TRBD1 (6 bases). This CDR3 is 15 amino acids long. Germline assignment: CDR1 SGHTA and CDR2 FQGTGA. The germline V and J ends were trimmed by 4 bases and 4 bases, with 13 bases remaining between them. This chain's CDR3 is CASSSGDLGTGELFF. The CDR3 DNA reads TGTGCCAGCAGCTCAGGGGATTTGGGCACCGGGGAGCTGTTTTTT.

This clonotype was counted a few times. The gene calls are TRBV7-2 and TRBJ1-5; unclear D gene. The CDR3 contains 13 residues. The V gene lost 5 bases and the J gene lost 3 bases, with 8 bases spanning the gap. Germline assignment: CDR1 SGHTA and CDR2 FQGNSA. The CDR3: CASSRSLNQPQHF. CDR3 in DNA: TGTGCCAGCAGCCGCAGTCTCAATCAGCCCCAGCATTTT.

The chain carries TRBV5-1 and TRBJ2-2; no definite D call. From germline, CDR1 is SGHRS and CDR2 YFSETQ. The CDR3 spans 14 residues. Trimming pared 6 bases from V and 7 bases from J, leaving 16 bases between. CDR3 coding DNA: TGCGCCAGCACGTCAAGTAGGCTCAGCGGGGAGCTGTTTTTT. Its translation is CASTSSRLSGELFF.

V gene TRBV20-1 combines with J gene TRBJ2-7; D is ambiguous. The CDR3 has 16 amino acids. Per germline, CDR1 DFQATT and CDR2 SNEGSKA (reference sequence). V lost 0 bases to trimming and J lost 2 bases, with 17 bases between them. The CDR3 region has the DNA TGCAGTGCTAGAGATTCCCTCTTCCCCCGGCCCTACGAGCAGTACTTC. Amino acid sequence: CSARDSLFPRPYEQYF.

This rearrangement joins TRBV12-3 or TRBV12-4 to TRBJ1-1; TRBD1 might be the D (5 bases). Trimming removed 3 bases from V and 5 bases from J, with 22 bases in between. This CDR3 has 17 residues. CDR3 bases: TGTGCCAGCAGTTTGCTACCCTTAAGGGGTGGTAGAACTGAAGCTTTCTTT. This encodes CASSLLPLRGGRTEAFF.

The table lists this clonotype with a few counts. Written as DNA, the CDR3 is TGTGCCAGCAGTGAAACTCCCACAGTTCCACATGAGCAGTTCTTC. The encoded protein is CASSETPTVPHEQFF. The chain carries TRBV2 and TRBJ2-1; no clear D. CDR1 is SNHLY and CDR2 is FYNNEI in the germline V gene. This CDR3 comprises 15 residues. Between the trimmed V and J ends, which lost 2 bases and 8 bases, there was a span of 16 bases. The full variable domain, in which reference TRBV2 and TRBJ2-1 provide the parts outside the CDR3, is EPEVTQTPSHQVTQMGQEVILRCVPISNHLYFYWYRQILGQKVEFLVSFYNNEISEKSEIFDDQFSVERPDGSNFTLKIRSTKLEDSAMYFCASSETPTVPHEQFFGPGTRLTVL.

A few counts support this clonotype. The chain is built from TRBV7-9 and TRBJ2-7; D possibly corresponds to TRBD1 (6 bases). Germline V gene lookup returns CDR1 SEHNR and CDR2 FQNEAQ (reference sequence). V lost 0 bases and J lost 3, with 15 bases in between. This CDR3 has 16 residues. The CDR3 here is CASSLAVRDIDYEQYF. DNA of the CDR3: TGTGCCAGCAGCTTAGCTGTCAGGGACATTGACTACGAGCAGTACTTC.

The chain uses TRBV25-1 and TRBJ2-7; no definite D call. The CDR3 is made up of 13 amino acids. Per the germline V gene, CDR1 is MGHDK and CDR2 is SYGVNS. V lost 6 bases and J lost 0, with 9 bases in between. Here the CDR3 reads CASSVSVSYEQYF. The CDR3 DNA follows: TGTGCCAGCAGCGTTTCGGTCTCCTACGAGCAGTACTTC.

In its sample, this clonotype was seen a few times. J is TRBJ2-3 and V is TRBV5-1, with D maybe TRBD1 (5 bases). The germline V and J ends were trimmed by 1 base and 0 bases, with 15 bases remaining between them. This CDR3 region has 17 residues. In germline, CDR1 is SGHRS, CDR2 YFSETQ. DNA for the CDR3: TGCGCCAGCAGCTTGCTTGGGGCCAGCCTCAGCACAGATACGCAGTATTTT. It codes for CASSLLGASLSTDTQYF.

In its sample, this clonotype was seen a few times. The rearrangement joins TRBV20-1 to TRBJ2-3, with D possibly matching TRBD2 (6 bases). Trimming removed 0 bases at V and 1 base at J, with 20 bases between. The CDR3 runs 18 residues. Per germline, CDR1 DFQATT and CDR2 SNEGSKA (reference sequence). This CDR3 reads CSARDPVLLARRTDTQYF. CDR3 bases: TGCAGTGCTAGAGATCCTGTTTTACTAGCCCGCCGCACAGATACGCAGTATTTT.

The chain couples TRBV20-1 to TRBJ2-1; the D gene is possibly TRBD1 (5 bases). This CDR3 has 11 residues. V was clipped by 4 bases and J by 6 bases, with 7 bases between them. CDR1 is DFQATT, CDR2 SNEGSKA, per germline (reference sequence). The CDR3 spells CSATGFNEQFF. As DNA, the CDR3 is TGCAGTGCTACAGGGTTCAATGAGCAGTTCTTC.

This clonotype occurred a few times. The chain joins TRBV6-2 or TRBV6-3 to TRBJ2-7, with D possibly being TRBD2 (5 bases). This CDR3 has 14 amino acids. From germline, CDR1 is MNHEY and CDR2 SVGEGT. V shed 11 bases and J shed 1 base, with 18 bases lying between them. CDR3 DNA sequence: TGTGCCTCCCTACCCACGGGGTTTTCCTACGAGCAGTACTTC. Translation: CASLPTGFSYEQYF.

The V gene is TRBV20-1, the J gene TRBJ2-7; D call uncertain. This CDR3 region has 12 residues. Germline V gene data show CDR1 as DFQATT and CDR2 as SNEGSKA (reference sequence). V lost 3 bases and J lost 4, with 10 bases in between. The CDR3 reads CSARAQDYEQYF. CDR3 sequence (DNA): TGCAGTGCTAGGGCCCAGGATTACGAGCAGTACTTC.

The chain links TRBV7-6 to TRBJ2-3; 7 bases align to TRBD1. The CDR3 covers 17 residues. J was trimmed by 0 bases and V by 1 base; bases with no gene match: 7. Germline assignment: CDR1 SGHVS and CDR2 FNYEAQ. The CDR3 loop is CASSLGTGTYSTDTQYF. CDR3 nucleotides: TGTGCCAGCAGCTTAGGGACAGGAACCTATAGCACAGATACGCAGTATTTT. Looking up the rest from reference TRBV7-6 and TRBJ2-3 gives the full variable domain: GAGVSQSPRYKVTKRGQDVALRCDPISGHVSLYWYRQALGQGPEFLTYFNYEAQQDKSGLPNDRFSAERPEGSISTLTIQRTEQRDSAMYRCASSLGTGTYSTDTQYFGPGTRLTVL.

Many counts were recorded for this clonotype. The chain uses TRBV12-3 or TRBV12-4 and TRBJ1-1; unclear D gene. The CDR3 loop spans 13 amino acids. Deletions cut 3 bases from V and 0 bases from J, with 5 bases between. The CDR3 nucleotides read TGTGCCAGCAGTTTTTGGATGAACACTGAAGCTTTCTTT. Translation: CASSFWMNTEAFF.

This clonotype came up a few times. The genes are TRBV10-3 and TRBJ1-1, with 7 bases identical to TRBD1. The V gene's germline CDR1 is ENHRY and CDR2 SYGVKD. The CDR3 sequence is 13 residues long. V shed 5 bases, J shed 4 bases, and the junction held 4 bases outside the gene matches. CDR3 coding DNA: TGTGCCATCAGTACAGGGGTGGGCACTGAAGCTTTCTTT. It specifies CAISTGVGTEAFF.

This clonotype was counted ten times or more. The gene calls are TRBV9 and TRBJ1-6, with D perhaps TRBD1 (6 bases). The V gene lost 0 bases and the J gene lost 8 bases, with 9 bases spanning the gap. The CDR3 extends over 14 amino acids. Germline CDR1 SGDLS, CDR2 YYNGEE. CDR3 in DNA: TGTGCCAGCAGCGTAGGGGCAGGGGATTCACCCCTCCACTTT. Its translation is CASSVGAGDSPLHF.